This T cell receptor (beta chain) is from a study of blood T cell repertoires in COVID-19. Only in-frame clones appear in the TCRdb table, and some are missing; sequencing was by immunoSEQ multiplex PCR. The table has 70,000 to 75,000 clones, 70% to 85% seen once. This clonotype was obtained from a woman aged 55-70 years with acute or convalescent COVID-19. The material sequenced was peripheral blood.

CDR3 sequence reads: CASSPVQFNQPQHF. DNA of the CDR3: TGTGCCAGCAGTCCCGTACAGTTTAATCAGCCCCAGCATTTT. The genes are TRBV6-6 and TRBJ1-5; D is undetermined. Germline lookup yields CDR1 MNHNY and CDR2 SVGAGI (reference sequence). The CDR3 sequence is 14 residues long. V dropped 5 bases and J dropped 4 bases, with 12 bases sitting between them.